These 25 T cell receptor beta chains were all obtained from the same sample, sequenced in a study of CD8+CD57+ T cells in acquired aplastic anemia. Patients sequenced had flow cytometry evidence of CD8+CD57+ cell expansion. TCR beta VDJ and CDR3 profiles were obtained from a genomic DNA template. TCRdb re-called the reads with MiXCR, one entry per CDR3 protein. The sample shows about 180,000 distinct CDR3 sequences, 63% of them seen only once. Sequenced material: sorted CD4+, CD8+, or CD8+CD57+ T cells (not recorded which) from PBMCs. These receptors all stem from a human donor with aplastic anemia.

This clonotype occurred many times. The CDR3 loop is CASSMEGTSGGAINTQYF. The CDR3 DNA follows: TGTGCCAGTAGTATGGAGGGGACTAGCGGGGGGGCGATAAATACGCAGTATTTT. The chain is built from TRBV19 and TRBJ2-3, with 16 bases identical to TRBD2. This CDR3 spans 18 amino acids. With V trimmed by 3 bases and J by 7 bases, 10 bases remained unmatched. Germline values: CDR1 LNHDA, CDR2 SQIVND (reference sequence).

Comments on this clonotype: One end of the junction is discordant with germline, which a read error may explain. The V gene is TRBV9, the J gene TRBJ2-1; 7 bases align to TRBD2. The CDR3 covers 14 residues. Germline CDR1 and CDR2: SGDLS and YYNGEE. In DNA, the CDR3 is TGTGCCAGCAGCGTGGGTCCTAGCGGCAATGAGCGGTTCTTC. Its protein product is CASSVGPSGNERFF. Full variable domain (missing parts from reference TRBV9 and TRBJ2-1): DSGVTQTPKHLITATGQRVTLRCSPRSGDLSVYWYQQSLDQGLQFLIQYYNGEERAKGNILERFSAQQFPDLHSELNLSSLELGDSALYFCASSVGPSGNERFFGPGTRLTVL.

This clonotype has just a few counts. The chain has TRBV29-1 and TRBJ2-7, with D possibly called TRBD1 or TRBD2 (5 bases each). Per germline, CDR1 SQVTM and CDR2 ANQGSEA. This CDR3 has 11 residues. V was pared by 4 bases and J by 3 bases, with 7 bases between. CDR3 sequence: CSVGDLYEQYF. CDR3 DNA: TGCAGCGTTGGGGACCTCTACGAGCAGTACTTC.

The chain combines TRBV9 with TRBJ2-2; the match to TRBD1 covers 8 bases. Germline assignment: CDR1 SGDLS and CDR2 YYNGEE. The CDR3 spans 16 residues. The V and J ends lost 3 bases and 1 base, in that order; junction bases with no gene match: 5. The chain's CDR3 is CASSAQQGGNTGELFF. The CDR3 DNA sequence: TGTGCCAGCAGCGCTCAACAGGGGGGGAACACCGGGGAGCTGTTTTTT.

This clonotype was seen only once. The chain combines TRBV12-3 or TRBV12-4 with TRBJ2-1; D tentatively fits TRBD1 or TRBD2 (5 bases each). V was cut by 6 bases and J by 9 bases, with 9 bases left in between. The CDR3 is 11 amino acids. The CDR3 reads CASRLRGEQFF. CDR3 bases: TGTGCCAGCAGATTGAGGGGTGAGCAGTTCTTC.

This sequence joins TRBV19 and TRBJ1-2; 7 bases fit TRBD1. This CDR3 is 15 amino acids long. From germline, CDR1 is LNHDA and CDR2 SQIVND (reference sequence). J was trimmed by 7 bases and V by 4 bases; bases with no gene match: 12. CDR3 sequence (DNA): TGTGCCAGTAGTACGGGACAGTCGGCCGGGCTTGGCTACACCTTC. As protein: CASSTGQSAGLGYTF.

The chain has TRBV20-1 and TRBJ2-5; the D gene is possibly TRBD1 (5 bases). This CDR3 region has 14 residues. CDR1 DFQATT and CDR2 SNEGSKA come from the germline V gene (reference sequence). V was cut by 3 bases and J by 5 bases, with 16 bases left in between. The CDR3 loop reads CSARTANTGETQYF. The CDR3 DNA is TGCAGTGCTAGGACAGCGAACACCGGGGAGACCCAGTACTTC.

The chain carries TRBV20-1 and TRBJ2-7; a weak D match, TRBD1 (7 bases). The V end lost 1 base, the J end lost 2 bases, and 27 bases lay between the germline ends. This CDR3 is built from 19 residues. Germline V gene data show CDR1 as DFQATT and CDR2 as SNEGSKA (reference sequence). CDR3 DNA sequence: TGCAGTGCTAGAGGACAGGGAGAGGGCCTTAGCGGTCCGCCCTACGAGCAGTACTTC. Translation gives CSARGQGEGLSGPPYEQYF.

The chain carries TRBV7-2 and TRBJ2-2; 7 nucleotides agree with TRBD1. V trimming: 5 bases; J trimming: 5 bases; junction bases outside the gene matches: 8. The CDR3 is 15 residues long. CDR1 is SGHTA and CDR2 is FQGNSA in the germline V gene. In nucleotides, the CDR3 is TGTGCCAGCAGCCCAAGGGACAGCATTACCGGGGAGCTGTTTTTT. Translation: CASSPRDSITGELFF.

This clonotype has a handful of counts. This rearrangement joins TRBV24-1 to TRBJ2-7; 12 positions match TRBD2. CDR1 is KGHDR and CDR2 is SFDVKD in the germline V gene. J lost 3 bases, V lost 3 bases, and 5 bases had no gene match. This CDR3 has 16 residues. The CDR3 region has the DNA TGTGCCACCAGTGATGGCCTAGCGGGAGGGTTCTACGAGCAGTACTTC. Its translation: CATSDGLAGGFYEQYF.

This chain connects TRBV19 to TRBJ1-2; a weak D match, TRBD1 (6 bases). Trimming shortened V by 2 bases and J by 0 bases, and 16 bases separated the two germline ends. CDR3 size: 17 residues. Germline CDR1 and CDR2: LNHDA and SQIVND (reference sequence). CDR3 nucleotide sequence: TGTGCCAGTAGTATACGGACGCACAGGGAGACTAACTATGGCTACACCTTC. Translated: CASSIRTHRETNYGYTF.

The sample holds many counts of this clonotype. The V call is TRBV4-1, the J call TRBJ2-2, with D hard to call. V was cut by 8 bases and J by 2 bases, with 12 bases left in between. Germline assignment: CDR1 MGHRA and CDR2 YSYEKL. CDR3 length equals 14 residues. The CDR3 is CASGRLVNTGELFF. The CDR3 DNA reads TGCGCCAGCGGCAGGCTGGTTAACACCGGGGAGCTGTTTTTT.

In DNA, the CDR3 is TGTGCCAGCAGCTTAACTTGGCGGTCGGGGACTAATTCACCCCTCCACTTT. Translated: CASSLTWRSGTNSPLHF. This chain connects TRBV7-2 to TRBJ1-6; a possible D gene is TRBD1 (5 bases). Germline CDR1 reads SGHTA; CDR2 reads FQGNSA. The CDR3 is 17 amino acids. Trimming took 2 bases from V and 6 from J, leaving 17 bases between them.

This chain links TRBV20-1 with TRBJ2-7; TRBD2 is a possible D gene (5 bases). The CDR3 covers 15 residues. Germline V gene sequence: CDR1 DFQATT, CDR2 SNEGSKA (reference sequence). V was pared by 6 bases and J by 0 bases, with 18 bases between. CDR3 sequence: CSAQNQRSSSYEQYF. The CDR3 region has the DNA TGCAGTGCCCAAAATCAGCGGTCTAGCTCCTACGAGCAGTACTTC.

Notes on this clonotype: A junction end diverges from the germline sequence, so it may reflect a read error. J is TRBJ1-6 and V is TRBV2; tentatively, D is TRBD1 (6 bases). The CDR3 extends over 16 amino acids. Germline CDR1 is SNHLY and CDR2 is FYNNEI. CDR3 nucleotide sequence: TGTGCCAGCACCAGGGGAGAGAGCTCCTATAATTCACCCCCCCACTTT. Translation: CASTRGESSYNSPPHF.

V usage is TRBV20-1 and J usage is TRBJ2-7; perhaps TRBD1 as D (6 bases). Germline CDR1 reads DFQATT; CDR2 reads SNEGSKA (reference sequence). The CDR3 totals 13 residues. The V end lost 6 bases, the J end lost 4 bases, and 16 bases lay between the germline ends. The CDR3 here is CSATRRQVYEQYF. The CDR3 coding sequence is TGCAGTGCCACTCGGAGACAGGTTTACGAGCAGTACTTC.

This clonotype appeared a few times. CDR3 protein: CASSLGRENTGELFF. The CDR3 DNA follows: TGTGCCAGCAGCTTAGGGAGGGAGAACACCGGGGAGCTGTTTTTT. The chain carries TRBV7-3 and TRBJ2-2; TRBD2 agrees at 7 bases. V was pared by 2 bases and J by 1 base, with 1 base of the junction left unmatched. Germline V gene data show CDR1 as SGHTA and CDR2 as FQGTGA. CDR3 length: 15 residues.

This chain connects TRBV7-9 to TRBJ1-6; possible D gene TRBD1, 5 bases. The CDR3 is 15 residues long. Between the trimmed V and J ends, which lost 4 bases and 13 bases, there was a span of 20 bases. Germline V gene sequence: CDR1 SEHNR, CDR2 FQNEAQ (reference sequence). The CDR3 nucleotides are TGTGCCAGCAGCTCAGATGTCGGGGGGACGGCGCCCCTCCACTTT. Residues: CASSSDVGGTAPLHF.

Written as DNA, the CDR3 is TGTGCCACCAGTGACGCGACAGGGAGGAACTACAATGAGCAGTTCTTC. Its translation is CATSDATGRNYNEQFF. V and J are TRBV24-1 and TRBJ2-1; a possible D gene is TRBD1 (7 bases). Germline V gene sequence: CDR1 KGHDR, CDR2 SFDVKD. Trimming stripped 4 bases from V and 3 bases from J, with 15 bases between. The length of the CDR3 is 16 residues.

The V call is TRBV25-1, the J call TRBJ1-2, with D possibly matching TRBD1 (5 bases). V dropped 6 bases and J dropped 8 bases, with 16 bases sitting between them. The V gene's germline CDR1 is MGHDK and CDR2 SYGVNS. This CDR3 has 13 amino acids. The CDR3 bases are TGTGCCAGCAGCCCCCTGGCCCAGGGAGGCTACACCTTC. Amino acids: CASSPLAQGGYTF.

This chain links TRBV4-1 with TRBJ1-2; TRBD1 matches at 9 bases. The V and J ends lost 3 bases and 5 bases, in that order; junction bases with no gene match: 4. The CDR3 has 14 residues. Germline V gives CDR1 MGHRA, CDR2 YSYEKL. CDR3 protein: CASSQGTGTYGYTF. The CDR3 DNA reads TGCGCCAGCAGCCAGGGGACAGGGACTTATGGCTACACCTTC.

CDR3 residues: CASSLVGSDSPLHF. The CDR3 DNA sequence: TGTGCCAGCAGTTTGGTAGGTTCTGATTCACCCCTCCACTTT. J is TRBJ1-6 and V is TRBV12-3 or TRBV12-4; D not resolved. The CDR3 contains 14 residues. V was trimmed by 3 bases and J by 8 bases, leaving 11 bases between them.

This clonotype was counted a few times. The V gene is TRBV7-8, the J gene TRBJ1-1; a possible D gene is TRBD1 (5 bases). The CDR3 totals 14 residues. The V and J ends lost 3 bases and 0 bases respectively, with 8 bases between them. Germline V lookup: CDR1 SGHVS, CDR2 FQNEAQ. CDR3 loop: CASSLRQMNTEAFF. The DNA of the CDR3 is TGTGCCAGCAGCTTGAGACAGATGAACACTGAAGCTTTCTTT.

The chain couples TRBV7-9 to TRBJ1-2; the match to TRBD1 covers 7 bases. CDR3 length: 18 residues. Per germline, CDR1 SEHNR and CDR2 FQNEAQ (reference sequence). Trimming at V came to 4 bases and at J to 1 base, leaving 15 bases not matched to a gene. DNA of the CDR3: TGTGCCAGCAGCTCCCAGACAGGGATGACCCTCCTTAACTATGGCTACACCTTC. The encoded protein is CASSSQTGMTLLNYGYTF.

The V call is TRBV24-1, the J call TRBJ2-1; 8 bases are shared with TRBD1. This CDR3 has 16 residues. The germline V gene encodes CDR1 KGHDR and CDR2 SFDVKD. Losses at the gene ends were 4 bases for V and 0 bases for J; bases not matched to a gene: 4. This chain's CDR3 is CATSDTTGGSYNEQFF. CDR3 sequence (DNA): TGTGCCACCAGTGACACCACAGGGGGCTCCTACAATGAGCAGTTCTTC.